This T cell receptor beta chain was documented in a study of cytotoxic CD8 clonotypes in ibrutinib-treated CLL. Overall study context: Complete response was seen in 2 patients and partial in approximately 24; roughly twelve progressed and some 14 stayed remitted after a median around 68 months. Samples showed on average 255,043 productive templates and about 100,000 productive rearrangements.

V lost 4 bases and J lost 4; bases outside the gene matches: 4. The CDR3 covers 14 residues. From germline, CDR1 is SGHAT and CDR2 FQNNGV. Assay used: immunoSEQ multiplex PCR; TCRdb lists only in-frame clones, some missing. Among some 200,000 clones listed, about two thirds were seen once. The study's findings and limits: Rare overall, public clonotypes shrank or held steady under therapy.

Cryopreserved PBMCs supplied about 1.8 micrograms of genomic DNA for TCR beta libraries. With regard to this clone: The target antigen is unknown.

The source is a human donor with chronic lymphocytic leukemia. Source: PBMCs, taken after 24 months of ibrutinib treatment. The chain is built from TRBV11-2 and TRBJ1-5; 7 bases fit TRBD1. The CDR3: CASSSGQPNQPQHF. The CDR3 DNA sequence: TGTGCCAGCAGCTCGGGACAGCCAAATCAGCCCCAGCATTTT.